The 10 T cell receptor beta chains in this list originate from one sample, sequenced in a study of persistence of HIV-infected CD4 T cells. Sequencing used immunoSEQ version 4 in survey mode. The data were produced by immunoSEQ multiplex PCR, yet TCRdb's version contains in-frame clones alone and is incomplete. This sample has 25,000 to 30,000 clones, with 82% found just once. Which antigens these TCRs recognize remains unknown. Stimulation used approximately 9.5 ug/mL lysate from CMV-infected fibroblasts. Sorted nonresponding memory CD4+ T cells were CD40L-negative, CD69-negative, CD45RO-high. The sequenced sample was CD4+ T cells sorted from PBMCs after approximately 19-hour stimulation, obtained from a patient who received antiretroviral therapy. The receptors derive from an adult man with HIV who was CMV-seropositive.

The rearrangement uses TRBV19 and TRBJ1-6; 9 bases map to TRBD1. The CDR3 extends over 14 amino acids. Looked up from germline, CDR1 is LNHDA and CDR2 is SQIVND (reference sequence). The J segment lost 7 bases and the V segment lost 6 bases, leaving 4 bases of the junction unmatched. The CDR3 nucleotides read TGTGCCAGTAGGATGACAGGGGGAAATTCACCCCTCCACTTT. Translation: CASRMTGGNSPLHF.

The chain joins TRBV23-1 to TRBJ2-7, with D perhaps TRBD2 (5 bases). TRBV23-1 is given ORF status, its function remaining uncertain. The CDR3 spans 13 residues. V was cut by 1 base and J by 4 bases, with 8 bases left in between. Here the CDR3 reads CASSQWWRYEQYF. CDR3 DNA sequence: TGCGCCAGCAGTCAATGGTGGAGGTACGAGCAGTACTTC.

This sequence joins TRBV5-1 and TRBJ2-7; 9 bases are shared with TRBD1. The germline gives CDR1 SGHRS, CDR2 YFSETQ. Trimming took 4 bases from V and 12 from J; bases not matched to a gene: 8. This CDR3 contains 12 residues. As DNA, the CDR3 is TGCGCCAGCAGCCCGGACAGGGGAAGGCTGTACTTC. This codes for CASSPDRGRLYF.

The V gene is TRBV7-9, the J gene TRBJ1-5; tentative D call: TRBD1 (6 bases). V lost 1 base to trimming and J lost 3 bases, with 16 bases between them. The germline V gene has CDR1 SEHNR and CDR2 FQNEAQ (reference sequence). The CDR3 covers 17 residues. This chain's CDR3 is CASSLGPQGRNNQPQHF. The CDR3 DNA reads as TGTGCCAGCAGCTTAGGCCCCCAGGGGCGAAACAATCAGCCCCAGCATTTT.

V gene TRBV4-1 combines with J gene TRBJ2-7; a possible D gene is TRBD2 (5 bases). V lost 0 bases and J lost 4, with 19 bases in between. Germline loops: CDR1 MGHRA, CDR2 YSYEKL. This CDR3 has 17 residues. The CDR3 nucleotides are TGCGCCAGCAGCCAAGATCGAGGGTTTACTTTTTGGTACGAGCAGTACTTC. This encodes CASSQDRGFTFWYEQYF.

The DNA of the CDR3 is TGTGCCAGCAGCCAAGAAGGGGACTATGGCTACACCTTC. Translated: CASSQEGDYGYTF. The chain combines TRBV4-2 with TRBJ1-2, with a possible D match to TRBD1 (5 bases). The germline gives CDR1 LGHNA, CDR2 YNFKEQ. V was cut by 0 bases and J by 3 bases, with 5 bases left in between. This CDR3 comprises 13 residues.

This sequence joins TRBV30 and TRBJ2-5, with 13 bases that match TRBD2. There are 14 residues in the CDR3. V lost 5 bases to trimming and J lost 5 bases; unmatched junction nucleotides: 5. Germline V gene data show CDR1 as GTSNPN and CDR2 as SVGIG (reference sequence). CDR3 amino acids: CAWSTSGGLETQYF. CDR3 bases: TGTGCCTGGTCGACTAGCGGGGGGCTGGAGACCCAGTACTTC.

J is TRBJ2-3 and V is TRBV20-1, with no clear D. Deletions cut 3 bases from V and 0 bases from J, with 10 bases between. The CDR3 has 14 amino acids. Germline CDR1 and CDR2: DFQATT and SNEGSKA (reference sequence). The CDR3 loop reads CSASPGPSTDTQYF. As DNA, the CDR3 is TGCAGTGCTAGTCCGGGCCCCAGCACAGATACGCAGTATTTT.

The CDR3 here is CACRGAGTGELFF. The CDR3 DNA follows: TGTGCCTGTCGGGGGGCCGGAACCGGGGAGCTGTTTTTT. The V gene is TRBV12-3 or TRBV12-4, the J gene TRBJ2-2; D possibly corresponds to TRBD2 (7 bases). Trimming stripped 11 bases from V and 5 bases from J, with 15 bases between. The CDR3 covers 13 residues.

The rearrangement uses TRBV6-5 and TRBJ2-7; 10 bases match TRBD2. This CDR3 is 15 amino acids long. The germline V gene has CDR1 MNHEY and CDR2 SVGAGI. V lost 8 bases to trimming and J lost 2 bases; unmatched junction nucleotides: 9. CDR3 region: CASYRSGGLPYEQYF. The CDR3 DNA reads TGTGCCAGCTACCGTAGCGGGGGGCTCCCCTACGAGCAGTACTTC.